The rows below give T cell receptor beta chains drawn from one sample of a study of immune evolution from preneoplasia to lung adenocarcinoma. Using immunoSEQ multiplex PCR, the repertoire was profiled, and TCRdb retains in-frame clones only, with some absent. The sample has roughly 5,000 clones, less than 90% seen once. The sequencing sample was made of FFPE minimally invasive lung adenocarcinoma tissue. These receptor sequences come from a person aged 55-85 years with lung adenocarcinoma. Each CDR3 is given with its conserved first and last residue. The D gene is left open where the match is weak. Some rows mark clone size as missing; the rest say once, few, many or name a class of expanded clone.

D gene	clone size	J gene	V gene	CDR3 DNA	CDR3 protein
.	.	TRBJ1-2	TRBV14	TGTGCCAGCAGCCATAACCGGGACACGAGGATCTATGGCTACACCTTC	CASSHNRDTRIYGYTF
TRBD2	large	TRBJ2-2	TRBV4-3	TGCGCCAGCAGCCAAGAGGTTAGCGGGGCATTCACCACCGGGGAGCTGTTTTTT	CASSQEVSGAFTTGELFF
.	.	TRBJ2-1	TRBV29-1	TGCAGCGTTGTAAGGACCAATGAGCAGTTCTTC	CSVVRTNEQFF
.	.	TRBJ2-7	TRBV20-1	TGCAGTGCTCCCGACAACTACGAGCAGTACTTC	CSAPDNYEQYF
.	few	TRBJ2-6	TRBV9	TGTGCCAGCACGGGTCGGACTGGGGCCAACGTCCTGACTTTC	CASTGRTGANVLTF
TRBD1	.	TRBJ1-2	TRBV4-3	TGCGCCAGCAGCCTTCGGACAGGGGGCCGGGGCTACACCTTC	CASSLRTGGRGYTF
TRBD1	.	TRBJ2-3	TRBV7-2	TGTGCCAGCAGCTCCTCGGGACAGCACACAGATACGCAGTATTTT	CASSSSGQHTDTQYF
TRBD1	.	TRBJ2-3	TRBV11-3	TGTGCCAGCAGCACGCGACAGGGGACGTTCACAGATACGCAGTATTTT	CASSTRQGTFTDTQYF
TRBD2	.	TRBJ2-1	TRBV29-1	TGCAGCTTCCTTAGCGGGGGAGCCAATGAGCAGTTCTTC	CSFLSGGANEQFF
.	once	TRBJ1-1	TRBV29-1	TGCGGCGTGGGACGGACAAATCCGAACACTGAAGCTTTCTTT	CGVGRTNPNTEAFF
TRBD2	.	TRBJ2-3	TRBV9	TGTGCCAGCAGCGTAGGAGCCGGGGGGGCAACAGATACGCAGTATTTT	CASSVGAGGATDTQYF
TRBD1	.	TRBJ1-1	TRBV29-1	TGCAGCGTGGACAGGGCTACCCCCTTCACTGAAGCTTTCTTT	CSVDRATPFTEAFF
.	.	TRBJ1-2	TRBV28	TGTGCCAGCAGTTTTCAGGGCTATGGCTACACCTTC	CASSFQGYGYTF
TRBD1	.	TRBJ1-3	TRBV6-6	TGTGCCAGCAGATCGGGGACAGGCTCCGGAAACACCATATATTTT	CASRSGTGSGNTIYF
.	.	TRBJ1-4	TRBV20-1	TGCAGTGCTATGTATAATGAAAAACTGTTTTTT	CSAMYNEKLFF
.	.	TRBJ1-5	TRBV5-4	TGTGCCAGCAGCTTGTACCCTTCGGGCAATCAGCCCCAGCATTTT	CASSLYPSGNQPQHF
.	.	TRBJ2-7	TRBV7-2	TGTGCCAGCAGCTTAGGGCCAGGACCCTACGAGCAGTACTTC	CASSLGPGPYEQYF
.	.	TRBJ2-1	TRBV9	TGTGCCAGCAGCCGACAGGGGTCGGGGAGGGGGAGAGGTTACAATGAGCAGTTCTTC	CASSRQGSGRGRGYNEQFF
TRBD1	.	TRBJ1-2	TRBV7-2	TGTGCCAGCAGCCTAGACAGGGCGAGGGGTGGCTACACCTTC	CASSLDRARGGYTF
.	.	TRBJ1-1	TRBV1	TGCACCAGCAGCCCCATTTCCACTGAAGCTTTCTTT	CTSSPISTEAFF
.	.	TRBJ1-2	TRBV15	TGTGCCACCAGCAGAGATCTGAGCTATGGCTACACCTTC	CATSRDLSYGYTF
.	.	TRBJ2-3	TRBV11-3	TGTGCCAGCAGCTTAGAGTCAGATACGCAGTATTTT	CASSLESDTQYF
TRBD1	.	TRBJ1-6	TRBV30	TGTGCCTTCAGACAGGACAGGGCTAATTCACCCCTCCACTTT	CAFRQDRANSPLHF
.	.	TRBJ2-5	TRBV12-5	TGTGCTAGTGGTTCTGGCAATCTAGAGACCCAGTACTTC	CASGSGNLETQYF
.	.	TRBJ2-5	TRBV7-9	TGTGCCAGCAGCTTTGGGCCGCAGGAGCAGTACTTC	CASSFGPQEQYF
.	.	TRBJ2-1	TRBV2	TGTGCCAGCAGTCCGCAACTAGGCAATGAGCAGTTCTTC	CASSPQLGNEQFF
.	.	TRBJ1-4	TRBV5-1	TGCGCCAGCAGCCGGGGGGAACTGAATGAAAAACTGTTTTTT	CASSRGELNEKLFF
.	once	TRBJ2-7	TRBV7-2	TGTGCCAGCAGCTTAGGAGTAGGGAGCTCCTACGAGCAGTACTTC	CASSLGVGSSYEQYF
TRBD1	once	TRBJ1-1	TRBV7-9	TGTGCCAGCAGCTTAGGGGGCGGACAGGGAAGGAGTCAAGGCACTGAAGCTTTCTTT	CASSLGGGQGRSQGTEAFF
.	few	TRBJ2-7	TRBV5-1	TGCGCCAGCAGCTTACCCCAGGGCTACGAGCAGTACTTC	CASSLPQGYEQYF
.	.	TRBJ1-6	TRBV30	TGTGCCTGGAGTGTACGGGATAAAAATTCACCCCTCCACTTT	CAWSVRDKNSPLHF
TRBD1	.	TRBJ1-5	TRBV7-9	TGTGCCAGCAGCCCGACGGGACAGCAAATCAGCCCCCAGCATTTT	CASSPTGQQISPQHF
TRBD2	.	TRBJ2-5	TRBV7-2	TGTGCCAGCAGCTGGACTAGCGGGGGGGCCGAGGAGACCCAGTACTTC	CASSWTSGGAEETQYF
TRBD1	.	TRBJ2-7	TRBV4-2	TGTGCCAGCAGCTCCGGGACAGGGGGCAACGAGCAGTACTTC	CASSSGTGGNEQYF
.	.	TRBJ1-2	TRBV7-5	TGTGCCACTCCGGGCACCGGATACTATGGCTACACCTTC	CATPGTGYYGYTF
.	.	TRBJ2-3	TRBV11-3	TGTGCCAGCAGCCACCTCCCTGGTCTAGCCACAAGCACAGATACGCAGTATTTT	CASSHLPGLATSTDTQYF
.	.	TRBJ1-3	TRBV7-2	TGTGCCAGCAGCTTATTTTCTTTCTCTGGAAACACCATATATTTT	CASSLFSFSGNTIYF
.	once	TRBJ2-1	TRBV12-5	TGTGCTAGTGGTTTGGGTTCCTGGGGGGCCTCCTACAATGAGCAGTTCTTC	CASGLGSWGASYNEQFF
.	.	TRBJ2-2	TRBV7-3	TGTGCCAGCAGGGTCGGGGGAGAGAACACCGGGGAGCTGTTTTTT	CASRVGGENTGELFF
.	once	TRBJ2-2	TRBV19	TGTGCCACTACGACAGGCCCGAACACCGGGGAGCTGTTTTTT	CATTTGPNTGELFF
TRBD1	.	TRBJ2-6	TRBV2	TGTGCCAGCAGTGAAAGTTGGGACAGGAGGACCAACGTCCTGACTTTC	CASSESWDRRTNVLTF
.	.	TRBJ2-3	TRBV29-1	TGCAGCGCCGGGACAAGGGGCGAGGGCACAGATACGCAGTATTTT	CSAGTRGEGTDTQYF
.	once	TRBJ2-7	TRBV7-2	TGTGCCAGCAGCATCGACCACAATTCCTACGAGCAGTACTTC	CASSIDHNSYEQYF
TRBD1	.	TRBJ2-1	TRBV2	TGTGCCAGCAGTGAGGGACAGGGGTTTTACAATGAGCAGTTCTTC	CASSEGQGFYNEQFF
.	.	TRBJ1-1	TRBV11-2	TGTGCCAGCAGCCCAAGGGGAGCCGGTGAGGTGGGTGAAGCTTTCTTT	CASSPRGAGEVGEAFF
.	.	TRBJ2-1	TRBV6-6	TGTGCCAGCAGTTCTAAGACCTACAATGAGCAGTTCTTC	CASSSKTYNEQFF
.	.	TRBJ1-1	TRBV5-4	TGTGCCAGCAGCTACCTAGGGGGGAAAAGGGCTTTCTTT	CASSYLGGKRAFF
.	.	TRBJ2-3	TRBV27	TGTGCCAGCCAGCCATGGACCGAGAGCACAGATACGCAGTATTTT	CASQPWTESTDTQYF
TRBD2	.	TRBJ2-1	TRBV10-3	TGTGCCATCCGTCGGCCTAGCGGGGACAATGAGCAGTTCTTC	CAIRRPSGDNEQFF
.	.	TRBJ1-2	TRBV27	TGTGCCAGCAGGGAGGGTTCAAACTATGGCTACACCTTC	CASREGSNYGYTF
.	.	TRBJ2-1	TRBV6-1	TGTGCCAGCAGTGCCTGGACTGATACCTACAATGAGCAGTTCTTC	CASSAWTDTYNEQFF
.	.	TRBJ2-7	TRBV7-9	TGTGCCAGCAGCGCGACAGGACCCTACGAGCAGTACTTC	CASSATGPYEQYF
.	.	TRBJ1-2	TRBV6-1	TGTGCCAGCGGCTCTCCGGGTCTGTCCTATGGCTACACCTTC	CASGSPGLSYGYTF
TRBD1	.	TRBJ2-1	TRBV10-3	TGTGCCATCAGCACCCCGGGACAGGGGGGCAATGAGCAGTTCTTC	CAISTPGQGGNEQFF
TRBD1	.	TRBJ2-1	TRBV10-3	TGTGCCATCAGTCCGGGACAGGGAGGCAATGAGCAGTTCTTC	CAISPGQGGNEQFF
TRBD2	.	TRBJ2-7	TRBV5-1	TGCGCCAGCAGCTTGGATGGCGGGGGGATATACGAGCAGTACTTC	CASSLDGGGIYEQYF
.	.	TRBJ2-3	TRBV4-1	TGCGCCAGCAGCCAAGAGCTCACAGATACGCAGTATTTT	CASSQELTDTQYF